This entry lists 32 T cell receptor beta chains sequenced from one sample in a study of blood T cell repertoires in COVID-19 (TCRdb year 2020). The library was produced with the immunoSEQ multiplex PCR assay. TCRdb retrieved this table from immuneACCESS and kept in-frame rearrangements only. Not all clones are present; in checked studies, unresolved V genes account for under half, and no reason is known for the remainder. The sample records about 39,000 clones, 91% of which are singletons. 2.2% of the sample goes to the ten largest clones. Sequencing was carried out using peripheral blood. All receptors derive from a man aged 45-65 years with active COVID-19.

This clone is a singleton in its sample. Written as DNA, the CDR3 is TGTGCCAGCGGCATCTCCGGGGGGCCCTACGAGCAGTACTTC. It is translated as CASGISGGPYEQYF. The rearrangement links TRBV6-5 to TRBJ2-7; possible D gene TRBD2, 7 bases. Looked up from germline, CDR1 is MNHEY and CDR2 is SVGAGI. This CDR3 region has 14 residues. V was shortened by 8 bases and J by 2 bases, with 16 bases between the two germline ends.

The chain combines TRBV5-6 with TRBJ2-3, with 8 nucleotides matching TRBD1. V gave up 7 bases and J gave up 0 bases; unmatched junction bases: 7. The CDR3 is made up of 15 amino acids. Germline loops: CDR1 SGHDT, CDR2 YYEEEE. The DNA of the CDR3 is TGTGCCAGCGTGGGGGACAGGCCCAGCACAGATACGCAGTATTTT. It specifies CASVGDRPSTDTQYF.

V usage is TRBV5-1 and J usage is TRBJ2-3; no reliable D call. Germline V gene sequence: CDR1 SGHRS, CDR2 YFSETQ. V lost 5 bases to trimming and J lost 6 bases, with 10 bases between them. The CDR3 is made up of 12 amino acids. The CDR3 coding sequence is TGCGCCAGCAGGGGTGAGGCGGATACGCAGTATTTT. Its translation: CASRGEADTQYF.

V gene TRBV7-2 combines with J gene TRBJ2-3; TRBD2 agrees at 7 bases. The J segment lost 2 bases and the V segment lost 3 bases, leaving 2 bases of the junction unmatched. The germline gives CDR1 SGHTA, CDR2 FQGNSA. The CDR3 has 14 amino acids. The CDR3 protein is CASSFRLATDTQYF. The CDR3 DNA sequence: TGTGCCAGCAGCTTCAGACTAGCCACAGATACGCAGTATTTT.

CDR3: CASSSVRVNQPQHF. As DNA, the CDR3 is TGTGCCAGCAGTTCAGTGAGGGTCAATCAGCCCCAGCATTTT. V usage is TRBV6-5 and J usage is TRBJ1-5; D is undetermined. The CDR3 has 14 amino acids. Germline assignment: CDR1 MNHEY and CDR2 SVGAGI. Trimming took 4 bases from V and 3 from J, leaving 10 bases between them.

The rearrangement joins TRBV11-2 to TRBJ2-7; D perhaps matches TRBD1 (6 bases). V was shortened by 0 bases and J by 2 bases, with 8 bases between the two germline ends. Germline CDR1 SGHAT, CDR2 FQNNGV. The CDR3 totals 14 residues. This CDR3 reads CASSLETGPYEQYF. CDR3 bases: TGTGCCAGCAGCTTAGAGACAGGTCCCTACGAGCAGTACTTC.

This clone has only one observation. The rearrangement links TRBV7-8 to TRBJ1-3; perhaps TRBD1 as D (5 bases). This CDR3 has 15 amino acids. Per germline, CDR1 SGHVS and CDR2 FQNEAQ. V lost 5 bases to trimming and J lost 5 bases, with 16 bases between them. The CDR3 sequence is CASSPRGGERNTIYF. CDR3 bases: TGTGCCAGCAGCCCACGGGGGGGGGAAAGAAACACCATATATTTT.

The chain is built from TRBV16 and TRBJ2-4; 9 nucleotides match TRBD1. V was pared by 0 bases and J by 3 bases, with 3 bases of the junction left unmatched. Looked up from germline, CDR1 is KGHSY and CDR2 is FQNENV. The CDR3 length is 16 residues. CDR3 residues: CASSQSRQGDKNIQYF. In nucleotides, the CDR3 is TGTGCCAGCAGCCAATCGAGACAGGGGGACAAAAACATTCAGTACTTC.

The chain carries TRBV7-2 and TRBJ2-1; 14 nucleotides agree with TRBD2. There are 15 residues in the CDR3. The ends lost 1 base at V and 10 bases at J; junction bases unmatched: 3. Germline V gene sequence: CDR1 SGHTA, CDR2 FQGNSA. CDR3 DNA sequence: TGTGCCAGCAGCTTAGGACTAGCGGGAGGGTCCGAGCAGTTCTTC. This translates into CASSLGLAGGSEQFF.

This chain connects TRBV30 to TRBJ1-1; D not certain. V lost 3 bases, J lost 0 bases, and 17 bases lay in between. This CDR3 has 16 residues. CDR1 and CDR2 from the germline V gene are GTSNPN and SVGIG (reference sequence). The CDR3 protein is CAWSHARSALNTEAFF. CDR3 DNA: TGTGCCTGGAGCCACGCCCGCAGCGCCTTGAACACTGAAGCTTTCTTT.

This chain uses TRBV28 with TRBJ1-4; D might be TRBD1 (5 bases). CDR1 and CDR2 (germline): MDHEN, SYDVKM. There are 14 residues in the CDR3. Trimming left V 10 bases short and J 5 bases short, with 17 bases between. CDR3 protein: CATTFQGPNEKLFF. CDR3 nucleotide sequence: TGTGCCACCACCTTCCAGGGCCCGAATGAAAAACTGTTTTTT.

V is TRBV6-2 or TRBV6-3 and J is TRBJ1-5, with D perhaps TRBD1 (5 bases). The CDR3 extends over 15 amino acids. V lost 5 bases and J lost 3, with 14 bases in between. Per germline, CDR1 MNHEY and CDR2 SVGEGT. For the CDR3, the DNA is TGTGCCAGCAGTGATGGTAGACAGCCCAATCAGCCCCAGCATTTT. Its translation: CASSDGRQPNQPQHF.

The chain carries TRBV4-2 and TRBJ1-1; TRBD1 aligns across 9 bases. CDR3 length equals 15 residues. Looked up from germline, CDR1 is LGHNA and CDR2 is YNFKEQ. With 5 bases clipped from V and 2 bases from J, the junction kept 6 bases outside the gene matches. CDR3 DNA sequence: TGTGCCAGCAGCAAGGCGGGACAGGGAAACACTGAAGCTTTCTTT. Translated, it gives CASSKAGQGNTEAFF.

V usage is TRBV5-1 and J usage is TRBJ1-1, with no clear D. Trimming stripped 1 base from V and 2 bases from J, with 12 bases between. Germline assignment: CDR1 SGHRS and CDR2 YFSETQ. The CDR3 is made up of 15 amino acids. The DNA of the CDR3 is TGCGCCAGCAGCTTGTATCAAGCGCCTAACACTGAAGCTTTCTTT. Amino acids: CASSLYQAPNTEAFF.

The CDR3 DNA follows: TGTGCCAGTAGTCGCAGGAGTAGCGGGAGGGCGACAGATACGCAGTATTTT. As protein: CASSRRSSGRATDTQYF. The chain carries TRBV19 and TRBJ2-3; TRBD2 matches at 11 bases. This CDR3 has 17 residues. V was clipped by 5 bases and J by 3 bases; unmatched bases: 10. The germline V gene has CDR1 LNHDA and CDR2 SQIVND (reference sequence).

The chain uses TRBV7-3 and TRBJ2-7; 8 positions agree with TRBD2. The CDR3 extends over 15 amino acids. The junction had 5 bases not matched to a gene; V was cut back by 0 bases and J by 4 bases. Germline V gene lookup returns CDR1 SGHTA and CDR2 FQGTGA. CDR3 in amino acids: CASSLTSGTSYEQYF. The CDR3 nucleotides read TGTGCCAGCAGCTTAACTAGCGGGACCTCGTACGAGCAGTACTTC. Drawing the rest from reference TRBV7-3 and TRBJ2-7, the complete variable domain is GAGVSQTPSNKVTEKGKYVELRCDPISGHTALYWYRQSLGQGPEFLIYFQGTGAADDSGLPNDRFFAVRPEGSVSTLKIQRTERGDSAVYLCASSLTSGTSYEQYFGPGTRLTVT.

This chain uses TRBV14 with TRBJ2-1, with D perhaps TRBD1 (7 bases). CDR3 length: 13 amino acids. Germline-derived CDR1 and CDR2 are SGHDN and FVKESK. Trimming took off 2 bases at V and 10 bases at J, with 12 bases between the two ends. CDR3 amino acids: CASSQTPGGEQFF. CDR3 DNA: TGTGCCAGCAGCCAAACCCCAGGGGGGGAGCAGTTCTTC.

The chain has TRBV3-1 (or the pseudogene TRBV3-2) and TRBJ1-2; TRBD1 is a possible D gene (5 bases). Germline CDR1 and CDR2: LGHDT and YNNKEL (reference sequence). Trimming removed 4 bases at V and 4 bases at J, with 16 bases between. The CDR3 runs to 15 residues. The CDR3 region has the DNA TGTGCCAGCAGCCCCCTCGGGGGGAGGGGCTATGGCTACACCTTC. Protein sequence: CASSPLGGRGYGYTF.

This chain joins TRBV5-1 and TRBJ2-1; 10 bases match TRBD2. This CDR3 is 16 amino acids long. CDR1 and CDR2 (germline): SGHRS, YFSETQ. After removal of 1 base from V and 3 bases from J, the junction contained 4 bases not matched to a gene. The chain's CDR3 is CASSLRASGGYNEQFF. The CDR3 bases are TGCGCCAGCAGCTTGCGAGCTAGCGGGGGCTACAATGAGCAGTTCTTC.

This clone has only one observation. The chain carries TRBV24-1 and TRBJ2-3; the match to TRBD2 covers 11 bases. From germline, CDR1 is KGHDR and CDR2 SFDVKD. V was pared by 4 bases and J by 3 bases, with 5 bases of the junction left unmatched. There are 16 residues in the CDR3. In nucleotides, the CDR3 is TGTGCCACCAGTGACTATAGCGGGGGGGCAACAGATACGCAGTATTTT. Translating gives CATSDYSGGATDTQYF.

The rearrangement links TRBV2 to TRBJ2-3, with unresolved D. V lost 6 bases, J lost 0 bases, and 16 bases lay in between. The CDR3 runs 16 residues. Germline V gene data show CDR1 as SNHLY and CDR2 as FYNNEI. CDR3 region: CASRAQSLPSTDTQYF. The CDR3 region has the DNA TGTGCCAGCAGAGCGCAGAGTTTACCTAGCACAGATACGCAGTATTTT.

The chain carries TRBV6-5 and TRBJ1-6; D is unclear. The ends were cut back, 0 bases at V and 8 bases at J, with 8 bases in the middle. The CDR3 extends over 14 amino acids. Germline V lookup: CDR1 MNHEY, CDR2 SVGAGI. The CDR3 loop is CASSYSRMDSPLHF. CDR3 DNA sequence: TGTGCCAGCAGTTACTCCAGGATGGATTCACCCCTCCACTTT.

The chain couples TRBV7-9 to TRBJ2-5, with a tentative D call TRBD1 (6 bases). CDR1 and CDR2 from the germline V gene are SEHNR and FQNEAQ (reference sequence). The CDR3 loop spans 14 amino acids. Trimming left V 1 base short and J 5 bases short, with 11 bases between. In DNA form, the CDR3 reads TGTGCCAGCAGCTTAGAGGCAGGGGTGGAGACCCAGTACTTC. Encoded protein: CASSLEAGVETQYF.

The chain is built from TRBV7-3 and TRBJ2-2; TRBD1 aligns across 8 bases. The germline V gene encodes CDR1 SGHTA and CDR2 FQGTGA. The V gene end was trimmed by 11 bases and the J gene end by 4 bases; junction bases not matched to a gene: 9. The CDR3 totals 14 residues. The CDR3 loop reads CAAPRQGATGELFF. The CDR3 nucleotides are TGTGCCGCTCCGAGGCAGGGGGCCACCGGGGAGCTGTTTTTT.

The V gene is TRBV3-1 (or the pseudogene TRBV3-2), the J gene TRBJ1-2; D unresolved. Germline lookup yields CDR1 LGHDT and CDR2 YNNKEL (reference sequence). V lost 5 bases to trimming and J lost 3 bases, with 13 bases between them. The CDR3 has 14 residues. As DNA, the CDR3 is TGTGCCAGCAGCGACCCGGTCGGGTACTATGGCTACACCTTC. Translation gives CASSDPVGYYGYTF.

A single count supports this clone. The chain is built from TRBV7-3 and TRBJ2-1; D ambiguous. V lost 5 bases and J 4 bases, leaving 12 bases between the germline ends. Germline CDR1 is SGHTA and CDR2 is FQGTGA. This CDR3 region has 14 residues. CDR3 coding DNA: TGTGCCAGCAGCCTCCCAACGGTGTACAATGAGCAGTTCTTC. It translates to CASSLPTVYNEQFF. Drawing the rest from reference TRBV7-3 and TRBJ2-1, the complete variable domain is GAGVSQTPSNKVTEKGKYVELRCDPISGHTALYWYRQSLGQGPEFLIYFQGTGAADDSGLPNDRFFAVRPEGSVSTLKIQRTERGDSAVYLCASSLPTVYNEQFFGPGTRLTVL.

This chain uses TRBV5-1 with TRBJ2-3; tentative D call: TRBD2 (7 bases). V lost 1 base and J 8 bases, leaving 17 bases between the germline ends. This CDR3 contains 15 residues. The germline V gene has CDR1 SGHRS and CDR2 YFSETQ. As DNA, the CDR3 is TGCGCCAGCAGCTTGAAAGGCAGGGGAGGGACTACGCAGTATTTT. The encoded protein is CASSLKGRGGTTQYF.

This clone was picked up one time. V usage is TRBV6-5 and J usage is TRBJ2-7; no firm D call. The CDR3 runs to 15 residues. Trimming removed 5 bases at V and 0 bases at J, with 14 bases between. The germline gives CDR1 MNHEY, CDR2 SVGAGI. The CDR3 sequence: CASSTDKLSSYEQYF. CDR3 bases: TGTGCCAGCAGTACAGACAAGTTGAGCTCCTACGAGCAGTACTTC.

The J gene is TRBJ1-3, the V gene TRBV7-2, with no clear D. The V end lost 1 base, the J end lost 4 bases, and 5 bases lay between the germline ends. Germline V CDR1 and CDR2: SGHTA, FQGNSA. The CDR3 spans 13 residues. CDR3 region: CASSLDRGNTIYF. Here the CDR3 DNA reads TGTGCCAGCAGCTTAGACAGAGGAAACACCATATATTTT.

This chain connects TRBV10-3 to TRBJ1-4, with D tentatively TRBD1 (5 bases). Germline V gene sequence: CDR1 ENHRY, CDR2 SYGVKD. This CDR3 is 13 amino acids long. V dropped 1 base and J dropped 8 bases, with 8 bases sitting between them. The CDR3 spells CAISEWAGEKLFF. As DNA, the CDR3 is TGTGCCATCAGTGAGTGGGCAGGGGAAAAACTGTTTTTT.

The chain combines TRBV19 with TRBJ2-6, with unresolved D. There are 17 residues in the CDR3. Germline CDR1 is LNHDA and CDR2 is SQIVND (reference sequence). V was cut by 7 bases and J by 0 bases, with 16 bases left in between. The CDR3 bases are TGTGCCAGTACTAAATCGGGTAGATACTCTGGGGCCAACGTCCTGACTTTC. Translated, it gives CASTKSGRYSGANVLTF.

This clone occurred a few times. The chain recombines TRBV4-1 with TRBJ1-2; 8 positions agree with TRBD1. Germline lookup yields CDR1 MGHRA and CDR2 YSYEKL. The ends lost 2 bases at V and 8 bases at J; junction bases unmatched: 7. The CDR3 totals 14 residues. The CDR3 coding sequence is TGCGCCAGCAGCCAAACCGGACAGGGTCGGGGCTACACCTTC. It encodes CASSQTGQGRGYTF.